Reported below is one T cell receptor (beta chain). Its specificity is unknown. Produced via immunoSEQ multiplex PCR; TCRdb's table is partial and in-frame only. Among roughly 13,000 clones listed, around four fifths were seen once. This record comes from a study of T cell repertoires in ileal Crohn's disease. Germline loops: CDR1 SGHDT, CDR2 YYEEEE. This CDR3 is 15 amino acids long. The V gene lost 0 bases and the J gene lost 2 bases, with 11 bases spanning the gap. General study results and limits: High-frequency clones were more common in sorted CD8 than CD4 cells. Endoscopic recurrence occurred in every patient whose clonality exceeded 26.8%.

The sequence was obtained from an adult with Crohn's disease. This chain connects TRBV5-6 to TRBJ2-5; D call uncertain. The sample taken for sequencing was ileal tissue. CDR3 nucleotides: TGTGCCAGCAGCTTGGGCAGACTGTCACAAGAGACCCAGTACTTC. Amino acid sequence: CASSLGRLSQETQYF.